This T cell receptor (beta chain) stems from a study of T-cell reconstitution after alpha-beta-depleted transplantation in children. Germline V gene data show CDR1 as ENHRY and CDR2 as SYGVKD. J was trimmed by 1 base and V by 10 bases; bases with no gene match: 4. The CDR3 has 14 amino acids. Preparation of the TCRbeta library used unique molecular identifiers. In TCRdb, the PCR reads were re-called with MiXCR into one record per CDR3 protein. The repertoire has over 85,000 distinct CDR3 sequences, about a tenth of them found once; the top ten carry about 7.3%. This clonotype was recorded at least ten times.

The rearrangement uses TRBV10-3 and TRBJ2-2; 9 bases map to TRBD2. This receptor was identified in a human donor who donated a stem cell graft to a child with acute lymphoblastic leukemia. Source: PBMCs from the stem cell graft donor, taken from the stem cell graft. CDR3 nucleotide sequence: TGTGCCACCGGAGCGGGGGGGAACACCGGGGAGCTGTTTTTT. Residues: CATGAGGNTGELFF.